Detailed here is one T cell receptor (beta chain). Its recognized antigen is unknown. No base qualities exist here, and no much larger clone lies one base off it. V lost 6 bases and J lost 4 bases, and the count of bases not matched to a germline gene is 13. The germline V gene specifies SGHTA as CDR1 and FQGNSA as CDR2. The CDR3 sequence holds 17 residues, the cysteine and phenylalanine included. Only CDR3 DNA is held: 51 bases, read in frame from base 1. The immunoSEQ hsTCRB v3.0 assay was used at survey level resolution to sequence the TRB variable region. A depth of roughly 35,000-50,000 T-cell genomes per sample was targeted for TRB sequencing. Pooled TRB libraries were sequenced on an Illumina MiSeq with a v3 150-cycle kit. On the authors' methods: Repertoire analysis was run in R within a reproducible Nextflow workflow that covered QC, data transformation and analysis. LymphoSeq2, an R package for exploring AIRR-Seq data, was used to implement the custom analyses. Several samples that produced fewer than 5000 total TRB sequences were removed, so approximately 190 HIV repertoires were analyzed. Among the 170 to 200 HIV repertoires that were kept, 59 were collected before ART initiation and around 130 were collected after ART initiation. Each repertoire was downsampled to 5000 TRB nucleotide sequences, and summary statistics were averaged across 100 downsampling iterations. Only TRB sequences with CDR3 regions of at least seven amino acids were retained for analysis. A Shannon entropy-derived clonality score and the Gini coefficient were used to measure diversity. In the repertoire networks, any two of the top 5000 CDR3 amino acid sequences were linked whenever the two sequences differed by an edit distance of one. For TRB CDR3 amino acid sequences, GLIPH2 was used to predict antigen specificity groups and MHC restriction. To flag known CMV, EBV, HIV or tissue antigen associations, CDR3 amino acid sequences were matched against VDJdb and McPAS-TCR. Pre-ART, post-ART and control groups were compared with Wilcoxon signed-rank tests and Holm-Bonferroni correction. TCRdb limited this immuneACCESS table to in-frame rearrangements with V and J called. A share of clones is missing; checked studies link under half to unresolved V genes, and the rest is unexplained. V, J and clone size are those of that table, while D and trimming were read from the DNA. This sample holds thousands of clones; around 77% were observed only once. Of the sample, roughly 13% falls within the top ten clones.

This entry is derived from a study of long-term antiretroviral therapy in people with HIV (dated by TCRdb to 2022 to 2024). Regarding the research as a whole: The earliest samples were collected roughly a decade before the 2015 WHO recommendation for immediate ART, at a time when ART was usually postponed until CD4 counts fell. This retrospective serial study examined whether starting ART and sustained HIV suppression were associated with changes in the composition and diversity of the TRB repertoire in peripheral blood. A total of 192 cryopreserved PBMC samples came from a few dozen adults with confirmed HIV infection and were collected serially over a mean of roughly 6 years (range 1-12). Among the 30 to 35 participants with HIV, eleven were female. No cross-contamination during QIAcube processing was seen in test extractions of a monoclonal T-cell line run alongside 30 to 35 polyclonal samples. Points the paper makes about the study in general: Starting ART was linked to a significant rise in TRB diversity, yet even with long-term ART the diversity remained significantly lower than in transplant donor controls. The repertoire was dominated across all time points by expanded TRB clones identified before ART initiation, although this dominance was seen to fluctuate and to decrease in many PLHIV after ART. Narrower CDR3 length ranges were observed in HIV repertoires than in controls, and an antigen-experienced repertoire with only a slight naive shift after ART was suggested by the network structure. Samples dated from about 2003 to 2018, and the ART regimens used may be less effective than current ones. Inferences about post-ART repertoire changes were limited because no data were available on ART adherence, viral resistance or therapy changes. Because cell numbers in pre-ART samples were limited, unsorted PBMC were profiled instead of sorted CD4+ and CD8+ T cells. Limited PBMC availability meant only the TCR beta chain was sequenced, without alpha chain pairing.

To be included, a participant needed at least one PBMC sample from before ART initiation plus at least two post-ART samples. Treatment was received in the United States of America by all participants with HIV. Before DNA extraction, cryopreserved samples of about 1-11 million PBMC were thawed and then washed. At the time of the earliest PBMC sample for each participant with HIV, ages ranged from 23 to 54 years. PBMC samples were contributed by each participant from 1-4 timepoints before ART initiation and 2-8 timepoints after ART initiation, with a median of 7 samples. Serial HIV viral load, CD4+ T-cell count, ART history and demographic data were obtained for every participant. Genomic DNA was extracted from unsorted PBMC with a Qiagen kit on a QIAcube, processed in batches of 12 samples.

Sample: unsorted PBMCs, taken 0.4 years before starting antiretroviral therapy. The chain is made from TRBV7-2 and TRBJ2-3, with 10 bases in between that match TRBD1. The source of this sequence is a young man with HIV. The DNA sequence is as follows: TGTGCCAGCAGTCCCGACAGGGGGCGCGGATGGCCAGATACGCAGTATTTT. This is translated as CASSPDRGRGWPDTQYF.